The source of this T cell receptor (beta chain) is a study of vaccination effects on CD4 cells after COVID-19 (dated by TCRdb to 2022 to 2024). Context from the whole study: In the ViraFEST assay, PBMC were stimulated with viral peptide pools, and antigen-specific CD4+ T cell clonotypes were then identified by expansion using TCR sequencing. Two doses of either the BNT162b2 or the mRNA-1273 mRNA SARS-CoV-2 vaccine were administered to participants. Under 2.5 million PBMC per well were cultured with approximately 10 ug/ml peptides in IMDM containing roughly 5% human AB serum, approximately 10 IU/ml IL-2 and gentamicin. SARS-CoV-2 spike-specific CD4+ TCR repertoires were compared before and after mRNA vaccination in COVID-19 convalescent patients and in infection-naive vaccine recipients. Altogether, over 9 COVID-19 convalescent patients and a few SARS-CoV-2-naive healthy vaccine recipients made up the full study. Cultures from other donors in the study were sequenced using the Oncomine TCR Beta short-read assay on an Illumina iSeq 100. General study outcomes and caveats: Among healthy vaccine recipients, nearly all vaccine-induced clones were SARS-CoV-2 mono-reactive, and only 1 of 255 was cross-reactive with common cold coronaviruses. Limitations of the study were the small number of convalescent patients and the absence of early post-infection timepoints. Clones induced by infection and clones induced by vaccination both contracted markedly at late timepoints after vaccination, which fits with T cell responses waning over time.

After 10 days of culture, CD4+ T cells were isolated with the EasySep CD4+ T cell isolation kit. Healthy vaccine recipients had no prior SARS-CoV-2 infection, confirmed by negative nucleocapsid antibodies before and after vaccination. Half of the culture medium was replaced with fresh IL-2-containing medium on days 3 and 7. Unless noted otherwise, every peptide stimulation condition was cultured in triplicate wells. PBMC were separated from whole blood using Ficoll-Paque Plus gradient centrifugation and were then either cryopreserved at -140C or used fresh. The QIAamp micro DNA kit was used to extract genomic DNA from the cultured CD4+ T cells. CDR1 ENHRY and CDR2 SYGVKD are derived from the germline V gene. V ends up 4 bases short and J 5 bases short, with an unmatched junction base count of 4. From the cysteine through the phenylalanine, the CDR3 covers 15 amino acids. Just CDR3 DNA is preserved here, 45 bases in frame from base 1.

Library prep was done by the immunoSEQ multiplex PCR assay. TCR beta CDR3 sequencing was performed on DNA from the cultured, isolated CD4+ T cells. In the authors' own workflow: Non-productive TCR sequences were discarded, and reads were trimmed to the CDR3 region, with only CDR3s of 7 or more amino acids retained. The MANAFEST web app was used to pick out antigen-specific clonotypes by comparing their expansion in peptide wells with that in reference cultures. For clones to be considered positive, expansion at FDR<0.05 versus reference and all other wells, an odds ratio above 5, and a frequency above 0.1% in two replicate wells were required. A clonotype was defined as cross-reactive if the clonotype was significantly expanded both in SARS-CoV-2 spike wells and in at least one common cold coronavirus spike condition. Levenshtein distance calculated with the stringdist R package was used to assess CDR3 similarity, and unrooted trees were constructed with ape in R 3.6.1. In TCRdb, the immuneACCESS table is reduced to in-frame sequences with V and J assigned. These tables do not hold every clone; where another copy was compared, an unresolved V gene accounts for under half, and the others remain unexplained. The DNA was the basis for D and trimming; V, J and clone size are from that table. Counted in this sample were about 28,000 clones; about 60% of them appeared once. In total, the top ten clones hold approximately 9.8% of the sample.

A single count supports this clone. Its specific antigen is unknown. The input lacks base qualities; no much larger clone sits a single base away. The source is a human donor who received a COVID-19 vaccine. The sequencing here drew on CD4+ T cells from PBMCs cultured without peptide, taken before COVID-19 vaccination. The rearrangement joined TRBV10-3 to TRBJ2-2; the junction holds 10 bases that match TRBD1. The CDR3 in this case is CAISAGQGGTGELFF. The DNA is as follows: TGTGCCATCAGTGCCGGACAGGGGGGTACCGGGGAGCTGTTTTTT.